The rows below give T cell receptor beta chains drawn from one sample of a study of T cell clusters in autoimmune cytopenias. TCRdb re-analyzed the multiplex PCR reads; it lists each CDR3 protein once, without DNA. The sample data list around 5,400 distinct CDR3 sequences. Sequenced: peripheral blood. The receptor set was obtained from a human donor with an autoimmune cytopenia or autoimmune hepatitis (not recorded which). Both conserved end residues are part of each CDR3. Only some rows state a clone size, as once, few, many or a class for expanded clones.

abundance	v_gene	j_gene	CDR3aa
medium-sized	TRBV6-6	TRBJ2-1	CASSFTDPTYNEQFF
.	TRBV6-4	TRBJ2-3	CASSDSGTSTDTQYF
.	TRBV20-1	TRBJ1-5	CSAAPAGAAQPQHF
.	TRBV5-6	TRBJ2-7	CASSLGGTSGYEQYF
.	TRBV10-3	TRBJ2-7	CASTGDESYEQYF
medium-sized	TRBV19	TRBJ2-5	CASSPLLAAQETQYF
.	TRBV20-1	TRBJ1-1	CSARKTVRNTEAFF
.	TRBV5-4	TRBJ1-2	CASRPGTLNYGYTF
.	TRBV7-9	TRBJ2-3	CASSMAGGTDTQYF
.	TRBV6-1	TRBJ2-1	CAISVDSEGEQFF
.	TRBV19	TRBJ1-5	CASSRVVVPTEHYSNQPQHF
.	TRBV6-6	TRBJ1-2	CASYLARAFYGYTF
medium-sized	TRBV13	TRBJ1-2	CASSFQIMGGYTF
.	TRBV6-6	TRBJ1-6	CASSGDPYNSPLHF
medium-sized	TRBV10-3	TRBJ1-1	CAISVTQNTEAFF
medium-sized	TRBV19	TRBJ2-5	CASSRGETQYF
medium-sized	TRBV5-6	TRBJ1-3	CASSSLGESGNTIYF
.	TRBV5-1	TRBJ2-2	CASSFPGGPTGELFF
.	TRBV19	TRBJ2-5	CASSPSLGLAGGLYQETQYF
medium-sized	TRBV6-5	TRBJ2-3	CASSFERNTQYF
medium-sized	TRBV15	TRBJ1-2	CATSTEDRGNGYTF
medium-sized	TRBV20-1	TRBJ2-2	CSAGGPSANTGELFF
medium-sized	TRBV19	TRBJ2-3	CASSPGTDLDTDTQYF
.	TRBV6-5	TRBJ2-5	CASSYSGIRPKETQYF